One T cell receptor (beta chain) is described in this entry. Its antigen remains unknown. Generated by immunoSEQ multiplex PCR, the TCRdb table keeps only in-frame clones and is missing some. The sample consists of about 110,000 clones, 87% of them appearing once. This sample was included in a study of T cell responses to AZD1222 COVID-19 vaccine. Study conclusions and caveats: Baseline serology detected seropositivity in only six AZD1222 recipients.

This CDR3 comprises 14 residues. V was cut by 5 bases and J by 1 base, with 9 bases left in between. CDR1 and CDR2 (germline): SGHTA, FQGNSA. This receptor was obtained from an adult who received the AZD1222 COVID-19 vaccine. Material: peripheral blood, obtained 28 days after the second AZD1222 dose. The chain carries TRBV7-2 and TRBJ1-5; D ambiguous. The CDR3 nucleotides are TGTGCCAGCAGCCTGACACCCAGCAATCAGCCCCAGCATTTT. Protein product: CASSLTPSNQPQHF.